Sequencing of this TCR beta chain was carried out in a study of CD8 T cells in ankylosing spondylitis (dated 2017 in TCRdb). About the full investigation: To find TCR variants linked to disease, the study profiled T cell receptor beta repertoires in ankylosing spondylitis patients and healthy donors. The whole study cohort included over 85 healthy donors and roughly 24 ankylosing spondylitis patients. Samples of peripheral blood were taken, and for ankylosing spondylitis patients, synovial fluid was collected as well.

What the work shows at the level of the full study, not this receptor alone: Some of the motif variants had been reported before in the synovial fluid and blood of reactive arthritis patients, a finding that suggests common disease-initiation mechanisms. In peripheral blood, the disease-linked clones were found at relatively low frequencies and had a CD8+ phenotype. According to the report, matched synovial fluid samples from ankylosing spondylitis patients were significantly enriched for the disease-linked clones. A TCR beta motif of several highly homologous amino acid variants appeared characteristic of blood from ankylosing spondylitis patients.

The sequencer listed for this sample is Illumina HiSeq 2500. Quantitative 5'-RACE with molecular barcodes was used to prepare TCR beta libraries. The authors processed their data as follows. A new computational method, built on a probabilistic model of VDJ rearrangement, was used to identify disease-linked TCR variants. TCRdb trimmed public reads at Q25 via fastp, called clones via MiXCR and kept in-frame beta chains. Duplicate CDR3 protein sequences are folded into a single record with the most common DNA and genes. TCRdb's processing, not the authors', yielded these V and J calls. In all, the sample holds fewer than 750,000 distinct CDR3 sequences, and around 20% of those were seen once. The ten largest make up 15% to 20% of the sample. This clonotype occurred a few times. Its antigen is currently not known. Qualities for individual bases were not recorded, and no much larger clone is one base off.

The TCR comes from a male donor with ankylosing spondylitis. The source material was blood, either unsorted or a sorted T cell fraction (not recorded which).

In nucleotide form, the sequence is TGTGCCAGCTCCGAGCGGAGGGCTTCCTACGAGCAGTACTTC. This yields the protein CASSERRASYEQYF. The rearranged segments are TRBV18 and TRBJ2-7, with TRBD2 tentatively as D gene (6 bases match). Between the V and J ends, shortened by 6 bases and 1 base respectively, the junction contains 13 bases. CDR1 and CDR2, looked up from the germline V gene, are KGHSH and LQKENI. Its CDR3 holds 14 amino acids, cysteine through phenylalanine. The sequence is cut down to CDR3 DNA, 42 bases in frame from base 1.